This T cell receptor beta chain was sequenced for a study of blood T cell repertoires in COVID-19. For the study at large: Acute and convalescent COVID-19 specimens originated in the United States, Italy and Spain. PBMCs, B-cell-depleted T cells, or T cells provided the cDNA or gDNA that made up the material.

Unmatched junction bases numbered 6, after V lost 2 bases and J lost 7 bases. Germline CDR1 and CDR2: MNHEY and SMNVEV (reference sequence). The CDR3 has 14 amino acids. Some clones are missing from TCRdb's copy, which holds only in-frame ones; the method was immunoSEQ multiplex PCR. Of over 65,000 clones in the sample, 90% were seen once. The origin of this receptor is a human donor in a cohort sampled during active COVID-19. The sequencing sample was made of peripheral blood. The V gene is TRBV27, the J gene TRBJ2-5; 8 bases line up with TRBD1. CDR3 coding DNA: TGTGCCAGCAGTTTAGCCCGAGGACAGGGGACCCAGTACTTC. It encodes CASSLARGQGTQYF.